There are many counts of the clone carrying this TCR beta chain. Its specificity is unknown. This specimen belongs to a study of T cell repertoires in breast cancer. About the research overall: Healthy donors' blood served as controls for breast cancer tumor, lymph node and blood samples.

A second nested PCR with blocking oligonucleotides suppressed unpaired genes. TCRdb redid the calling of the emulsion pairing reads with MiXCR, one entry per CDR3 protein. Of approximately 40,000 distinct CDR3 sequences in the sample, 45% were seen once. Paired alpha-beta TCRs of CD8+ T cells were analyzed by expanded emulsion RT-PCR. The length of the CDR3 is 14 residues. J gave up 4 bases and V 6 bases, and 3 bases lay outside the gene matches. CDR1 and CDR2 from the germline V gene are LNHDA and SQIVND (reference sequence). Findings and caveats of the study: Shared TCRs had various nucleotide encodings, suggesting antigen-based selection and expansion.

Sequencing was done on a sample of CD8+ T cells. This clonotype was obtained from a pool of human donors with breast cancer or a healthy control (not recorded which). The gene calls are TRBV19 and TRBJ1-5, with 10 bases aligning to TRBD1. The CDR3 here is CASSLGQGNQPQHF. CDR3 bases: TGTGCCAGTAGCCTGGGACAGGGGAATCAGCCCCAGCATTTT.